This T cell receptor (beta chain) originates from a study of OX40 agonist ivuxolimab in advanced cancers. Study overall: Partial responses were achieved by three patients, of whom one had hepatocellular carcinoma and two had cutaneous melanoma.

TCRdb keeps only in-frame clones here, not all; method: immunoSEQ multiplex PCR. The sample includes some 90,000 clones, around 86% of them seen just once. The study's findings and limits: Dose levels from 0.1 to 3.0 mg/kg saw CD4+ and CD8+ blood T cells expand clonally by week 6.

This clone has just one count. Its target is unknown. The material sequenced was CD4+ or CD8+ T cells sorted from blood, taken in a trial of the OX40 agonist ivuxolimab. The TCR was taken from an adult with an advanced solid tumor such as melanoma, head and neck, liver or kidney cancer.

This chain's CDR3 is CASIRSSGGAKVTYEQYF. Written as DNA, the CDR3 is TGCGCCAGCATCAGGAGTAGCGGGGGGGCCAAGGTAACCTACGAGCAGTACTTC. The J gene is TRBJ2-7, the V gene TRBV10-2; 11 bases are shared with TRBD2. J lost 2 bases, V lost 7 bases, and 16 bases had no gene match. Per the germline V gene, CDR1 is WSHSY and CDR2 is SAAADI. The CDR3 has 18 residues.